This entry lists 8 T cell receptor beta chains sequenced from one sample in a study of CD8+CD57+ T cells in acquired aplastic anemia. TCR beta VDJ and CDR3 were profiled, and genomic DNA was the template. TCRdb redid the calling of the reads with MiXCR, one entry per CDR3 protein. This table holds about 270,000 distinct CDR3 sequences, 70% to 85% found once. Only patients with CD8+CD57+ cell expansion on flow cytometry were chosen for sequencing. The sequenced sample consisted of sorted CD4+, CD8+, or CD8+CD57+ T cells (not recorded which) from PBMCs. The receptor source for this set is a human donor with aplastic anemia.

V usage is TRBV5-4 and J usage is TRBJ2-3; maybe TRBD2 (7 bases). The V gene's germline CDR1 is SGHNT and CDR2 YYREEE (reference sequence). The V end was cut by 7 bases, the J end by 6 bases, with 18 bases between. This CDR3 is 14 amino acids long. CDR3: CASRLGGGPDTQYF. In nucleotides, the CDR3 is TGTGCCAGCCGACTAGGGGGGGGTCCCGATACGCAGTATTTT.

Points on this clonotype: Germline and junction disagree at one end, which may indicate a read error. CDR3 region: CASRETYNDKHF. The CDR3 nucleotides read TGTGCCAGCAGAGAGACCTACAATGATAAGCACTTC. The V and J genes are TRBV2 and TRBJ2-1; D not resolved. The CDR3 totals 12 residues. Per germline, CDR1 SNHLY and CDR2 FYNNEI.

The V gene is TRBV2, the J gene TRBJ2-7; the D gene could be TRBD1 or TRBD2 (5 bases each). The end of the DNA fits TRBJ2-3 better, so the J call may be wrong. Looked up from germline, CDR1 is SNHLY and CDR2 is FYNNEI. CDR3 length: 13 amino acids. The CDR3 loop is CASGDGGVDTQYF. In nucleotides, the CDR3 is TGTGCCAGCGGGGACGGCGGCGTGGATACGCAGTATTTT.

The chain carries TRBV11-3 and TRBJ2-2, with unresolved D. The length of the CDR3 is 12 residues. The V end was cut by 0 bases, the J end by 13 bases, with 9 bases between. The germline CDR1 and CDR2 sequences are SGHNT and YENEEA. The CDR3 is CASSLELRGLFF. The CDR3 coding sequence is TGTGCCAGCAGCTTAGAACTCAGAGGGCTGTTTTTT.

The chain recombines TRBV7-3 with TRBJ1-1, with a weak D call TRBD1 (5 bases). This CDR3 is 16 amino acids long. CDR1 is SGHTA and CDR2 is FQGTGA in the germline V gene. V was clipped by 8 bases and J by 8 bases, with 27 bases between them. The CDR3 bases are TGTGCCAGCTCAGCACAGGCCAACGCCGTTGAACACGAAGCTTTCTTT. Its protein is CASSAQANAVEHEAFF.

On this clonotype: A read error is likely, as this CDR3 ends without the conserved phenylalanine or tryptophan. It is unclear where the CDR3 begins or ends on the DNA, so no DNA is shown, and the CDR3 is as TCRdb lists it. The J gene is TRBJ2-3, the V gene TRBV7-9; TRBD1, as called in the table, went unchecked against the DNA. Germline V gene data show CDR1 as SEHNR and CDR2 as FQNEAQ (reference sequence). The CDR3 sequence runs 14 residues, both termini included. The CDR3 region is CASSLARSPGSDEL.

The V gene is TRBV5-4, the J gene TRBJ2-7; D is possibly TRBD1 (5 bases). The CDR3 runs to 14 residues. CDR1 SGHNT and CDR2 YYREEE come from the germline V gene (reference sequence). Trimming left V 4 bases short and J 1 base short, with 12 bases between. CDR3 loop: CASSGAFGSYEQYV. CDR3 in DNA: TGTGCCAGCAGCGGGGCCTTCGGGTCCTACGAGCAGTACGTC.

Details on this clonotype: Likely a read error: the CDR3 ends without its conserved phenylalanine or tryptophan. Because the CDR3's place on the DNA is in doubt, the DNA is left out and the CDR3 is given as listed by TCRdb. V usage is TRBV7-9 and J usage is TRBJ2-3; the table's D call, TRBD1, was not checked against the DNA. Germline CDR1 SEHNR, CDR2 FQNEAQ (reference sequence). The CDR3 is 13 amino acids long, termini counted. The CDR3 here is CASSLQRSGGRYV.